This entry lists 20 T cell receptor beta chains sequenced from one sample in a study of cytomegalovirus exposure and HLA in healthy donors. The PCR ran on 60 Vbeta and 13 Jbeta primers. The table came from immunoSEQ multiplex PCR; TCRdb's copy has only in-frame clones and leaves some out. The table lists 200,000 to 300,000 clones, about 81% of them singletons, with around 5.7% in the top ten. Material for sequencing was PBMCs. These receptors were taken from a woman in her forties in good health and CMV-seropositive.

Concerning this clone: The same CDR3 also results from other DNA sequences found in this sample. The gene calls are TRBV25-1 and TRBJ2-5, with 7 bases lining up with TRBD2. J was trimmed by 4 bases and V by 4 bases; bases with no gene match: 12. CDR1 is MGHDK, CDR2 SYGVNS, per germline. The length of the CDR3 is 16 residues. The CDR3 sequence is CASSGDFSGMGETQYF. The DNA of the CDR3 is TGTGCCAGCAGTGGGGACTTCAGCGGGATGGGAGAGACCCAGTACTTC.

Comments on this clone: The sample holds other DNA sequences that translate to the same CDR3. V and J are TRBV30 and TRBJ1-6; D remains ambiguous. V was cut by 1 base and J by 0 bases, with 7 bases left in between. The CDR3 runs 15 residues. Germline V lookup: CDR1 GTSNPN, CDR2 SVGIG (reference sequence). CDR3 coding DNA: TGTGCCTGGAGTGGTAGTATCTCCTATAATTCACCCCTCCACTTT. Protein product: CAWSGSISYNSPLHF.

V and J are TRBV21-1 and TRBJ2-7; the D call TRBD1 from the table was never checked on the DNA. TRBV21-1 is a pseudogene segment. There are 10 residues in the CDR3. The CDR3 loop reads CASMTVQQYF. CDR3 coding DNA: TGTGCCAGCATGACAGTTCAGCAGTACTTC.

This chain connects TRBV2 to TRBJ1-2, with 11 positions matching TRBD1. V dropped 10 bases and J dropped 1; count of bases not matched to a gene: 8. Germline V lookup: CDR1 SNHLY, CDR2 FYNNEI. The CDR3 is 15 residues long. The CDR3 coding sequence is TGTGCCAACCCCCCCGGGACAGGGGGTAACTATGGCTACACCTTC. Protein: CANPPGTGGNYGYTF.

In its sample, this clone was seen a few times. The chain joins TRBV20-1 to TRBJ1-1; D gene ambiguous. Trimming left V 7 bases short and J 1 base short, with 7 bases between. The germline V gene has CDR1 DFQATT and CDR2 SNEGSKA (reference sequence). This CDR3 has 11 residues. In DNA, the CDR3 is TGCAGTGGGTACACGAACACTGAAGCTTTCTTT. Translated, it gives CSGYTNTEAFF.

This clone turned up a few times. V gene TRBV27 combines with J gene TRBJ2-7; 9 positions agree with TRBD2. J was trimmed by 2 bases and V by 0 bases; bases with no gene match: 11. The CDR3 runs 18 residues. Germline values: CDR1 MNHEY, CDR2 SMNVEV (reference sequence). CDR3 loop: CASSLSRRTSGSTYEQYF. The CDR3, as DNA: TGTGCCAGCAGTTTATCCCGGAGAACTAGCGGGTCTACCTACGAGCAGTACTTC.

This clone appeared a single time. The J gene is TRBJ2-5, the V gene TRBV6-1, with 10 bases fitting TRBD2. The J call may not be correct, given that the DNA end is closer to TRBJ2-7. Per the germline V gene, CDR1 is MNHNS and CDR2 is SASEGT. The CDR3 loop spans 17 amino acids. The CDR3 protein is CASSDSSGGLRFGEQYF. CDR3 nucleotide sequence: TGTGCCAGCAGTGATTCTAGCGGGGGCCTCCGGTTTGGCGAGCAGTACTTC.

The V gene is TRBV5-1, the J gene TRBJ1-1, with 12 bases that match TRBD1. The CDR3 totals 17 residues. CDR1 SGHRS and CDR2 YFSETQ come from the germline V gene. V shed 0 bases and J 1 base; nucleotides not matched to a gene: 4. CDR3: CASSLGDRGLGNTEAFF. DNA of the CDR3: TGCGCCAGCAGCTTGGGGGACAGGGGGCTGGGGAACACTGAAGCTTTCTTT.

In this sample, this clone turned up a few times. The V and J genes are TRBV30 and TRBJ2-3; 8 nucleotides line up with TRBD2. V lost 5 bases and J lost 7; bases outside the gene matches: 8. Germline V gene sequence: CDR1 GTSNPN, CDR2 SVGIG (reference sequence). The CDR3 totals 13 residues. CDR3 DNA sequence: TGTGCCTGGGATCGGGGGGGCCGCTATACGCAGTATTTT. It codes for CAWDRGGRYTQYF.

The rearrangement joins TRBV28 to TRBJ1-5; D ambiguous. The ends were cut back, 6 bases at V and 0 bases at J, with 15 bases in the middle. The germline gives CDR1 MDHEN, CDR2 SYDVKM. CDR3 length: 16 amino acids. CDR3 bases: TGTGCCAGCAGCATCTTGGGAGCTAATAGCAATCAGCCCCAGCATTTT. Amino acids: CASSILGANSNQPQHF.

This clone was seen a handful of times. V and J are TRBV19 and TRBJ2-5, with 7 bases aligning to TRBD1. V dropped 4 bases and J dropped 2; count of bases not matched to a gene: 7. Germline assignment: CDR1 LNHDA and CDR2 SQIVND (reference sequence). The CDR3 runs 15 residues. This chain's CDR3 is CASSRALGQQETQYF. The CDR3 nucleotides read TGTGCCAGTAGTAGGGCCCTGGGACAGCAAGAGACCCAGTACTTC.

The chain uses TRBV9 and TRBJ2-3, with D maybe TRBD2 (6 bases). V shed 4 bases and J shed 2 bases, with 11 bases lying between them. The CDR3 consists of 14 residues. Germline assignment: CDR1 SGDLS and CDR2 YYNGEE. The DNA for the CDR3 is TGTGCCAGCAGCACCTCGGGAGCCACAGATACGCAGTATTTT. This gives the protein CASSTSGATDTQYF.

The V call is TRBV27, the J call TRBJ2-3, with TRBD1 matching over 10 bases. The CDR3 has 15 residues. The V gene's germline CDR1 is MNHEY and CDR2 SMNVEV (reference sequence). With V trimmed by 5 bases and J by 3 bases, 5 bases remained unmatched. The CDR3 DNA reads TGTGCCAGCAGTGTGGGACAGGGGTTTACAGATACGCAGTATTTT. It is translated as CASSVGQGFTDTQYF.

The J gene is TRBJ2-3, the V gene TRBV12-5, with a possible D match to TRBD2 (5 bases). The CDR3 covers 16 residues. V was pared by 4 bases and J by 3 bases, with 17 bases between. Germline V gene data show CDR1 as LGHNT and CDR2 as FRNRAP. CDR3 bases: TGTGCTAGTGGTTCACGTTTGCCGTCGGGGACAGATACGCAGTATTTT. Encoded protein: CASGSRLPSGTDTQYF.

V is TRBV5-8 and J is TRBJ2-2; 8 bases match TRBD1. J gave up 1 base and V 0 bases, and 5 bases lay outside the gene matches. Germline CDR1 and CDR2: SGHTS and YDEGEE. CDR3 length: 17 residues. CDR3 nucleotides: TGTGCCAGCAGCTTGGAGTATGGGACAGGGAACACCGGGGAGCTGTTTTTT. It yields the protein CASSLEYGTGNTGELFF.

This clone appeared a few times. This chain links TRBV6-1 with TRBJ1-2; no clear D. V was shortened by 1 base and J by 6 bases, with 9 bases between the two germline ends. CDR3 size: 13 residues. CDR1 and CDR2 (germline): MNHNS, SASEGT. The CDR3 DNA reads as TGTGCCAGCAGTGAAGGGCCTCCGAATGGCTACACCTTC. Its translation is CASSEGPPNGYTF.

The chain recombines TRBV4-2 with TRBJ2-2; 12 nucleotides agree with TRBD2. The ends lost 1 base at V and 4 bases at J; junction bases unmatched: 13. The CDR3 contains 20 residues. Germline CDR1 reads LGHNA; CDR2 reads YNFKEQ. The CDR3 here is CASSQAWRLAGGPGTGELFF. The CDR3 nucleotides read TGTGCCAGCAGCCAAGCTTGGCGTCTAGCGGGGGGGCCGGGCACCGGGGAGCTGTTTTTT.

V usage is TRBV13 and J usage is TRBJ1-1; TRBD1 agrees at 7 bases. V gave up 0 bases and J gave up 5 bases; unmatched junction bases: 9. The CDR3 covers 16 residues. Germline CDR1 PRHDT, CDR2 FYEKMQ (reference sequence). The CDR3: CASSLGRRGQGTEAFF. DNA of the CDR3: TGTGCCAGCAGCTTAGGACGGAGGGGGCAAGGGACTGAAGCTTTCTTT.

This clone was seen a single time. The gene calls are TRBV6-5 and TRBJ1-5; no firm D call. With 6 bases removed from V and 3 bases from J, the gap between germline ends came to 12 bases. Germline lookup yields CDR1 MNHEY and CDR2 SVGAGI. The CDR3 is 14 residues long. The CDR3 loop is CASSRAGVNQPQHF. Here the CDR3 DNA reads TGTGCCAGCAGCCGAGCCGGGGTCAATCAGCCCCAGCATTTT.

The V gene is TRBV11-3, the J gene TRBJ2-7; 11 positions match TRBD1. The CDR3 is 16 amino acids. Germline assignment: CDR1 SGHNT and CDR2 YENEEA. Trimming removed 2 bases from V and 5 bases from J; junction bases left unmatched: 8. The CDR3 reads CASSLNPGQGGNEQYF. The DNA for the CDR3 is TGTGCCAGCAGCTTAAACCCGGGACAGGGGGGAAACGAGCAGTACTTC. The full variable domain, its missing parts supplied by reference TRBV11-3 and TRBJ2-7, is EAGVVQSPRYKIIEKKQPVAFWCNPISGHNTLYWYLQNLGQGPELLIRYENEEAVDDSQLPKDRFSAERLKGVDSTLKIQPAELGDSAVYLCASSLNPGQGGNEQYFGPGTRLTVT.